This T cell receptor (beta chain) originates from a study of T-cell memory formation after mild COVID-19. Study-level background: TCR clusters were mostly confined to one donor each.

To note about this clonotype: What it binds is unknown.

Study-wide points: Mostly located in CM and EM were contracting CD4+ clones, with contracting CD8+ clones located in EMRA. Memory cells collected pre-infection included some clones that later responded, suggesting cross-reactive memory joined.

V was shortened by 7 bases and J by 3 bases, with 9 bases between the two germline ends. The germline V gene encodes CDR1 ENHRY and CDR2 SYGVKD. There are 13 residues in the CDR3. A single record per CDR3 protein comes from TCRdb applying MiXCR to the 5' RACE reads. The table records hundreds of thousands of distinct CDR3 sequences, under 25% of them present only once. The sample comprised PBMCs or a T cell subset sorted from them (not recorded which). The sequence was obtained from a young man who had mild COVID-19 (a few samples of this study predate the infection). Cell type and time point are not known. The rearrangement uses TRBV10-3 and TRBJ2-2, with unresolved D. The CDR3 region is CAITDTYTGELFF. The CDR3 nucleotides read TGTGCCATCACCGACACTTACACCGGGGAGCTGTTTTTT.